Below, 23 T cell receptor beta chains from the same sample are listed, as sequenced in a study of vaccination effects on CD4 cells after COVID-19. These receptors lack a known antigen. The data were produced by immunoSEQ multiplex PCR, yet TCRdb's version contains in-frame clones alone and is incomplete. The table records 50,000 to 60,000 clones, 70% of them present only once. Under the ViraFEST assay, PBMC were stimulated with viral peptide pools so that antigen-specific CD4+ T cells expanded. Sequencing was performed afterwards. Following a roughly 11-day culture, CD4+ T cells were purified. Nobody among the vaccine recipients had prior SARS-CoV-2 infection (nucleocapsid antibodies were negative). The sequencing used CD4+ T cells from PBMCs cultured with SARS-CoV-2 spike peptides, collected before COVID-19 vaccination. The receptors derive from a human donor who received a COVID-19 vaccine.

The CDR3 sequence is CASSPTAYPEQYF. CDR3 nucleotide sequence: TGTGCCAGCTCACCAACGGCATACCCGGAGCAGTACTTC. V is TRBV18 and J is TRBJ2-7; D is uncertain. Germline V CDR1 and CDR2: KGHSH, LQKENI. Trimming cost V 2 bases and J 7 bases, with 12 bases left between them. The CDR3 is made up of 13 amino acids.

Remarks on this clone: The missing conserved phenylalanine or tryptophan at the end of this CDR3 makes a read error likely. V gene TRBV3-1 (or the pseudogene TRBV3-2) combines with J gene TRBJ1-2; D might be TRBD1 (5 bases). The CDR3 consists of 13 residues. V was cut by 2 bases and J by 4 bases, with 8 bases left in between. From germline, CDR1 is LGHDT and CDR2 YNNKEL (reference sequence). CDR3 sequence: CASSQQGSYGYTL. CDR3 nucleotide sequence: TGTGCCAGCAGCCAACAGGGATCCTATGGCTACACCCTC.

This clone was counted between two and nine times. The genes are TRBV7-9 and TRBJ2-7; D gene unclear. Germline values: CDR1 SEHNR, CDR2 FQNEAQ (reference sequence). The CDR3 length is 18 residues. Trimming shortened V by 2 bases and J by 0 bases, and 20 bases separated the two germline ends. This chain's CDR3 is CASSLMTGVSWASYEQYF. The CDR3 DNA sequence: TGTGCCAGCAGCTTAATGACTGGGGTGAGTTGGGCCTCCTACGAGCAGTACTTC. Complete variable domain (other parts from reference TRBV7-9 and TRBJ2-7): DTGVSQNPRHKITKRGQNVTFRCDPISEHNRLYWYRQTLGQGPEFLTYFQNEAQLEKSRLLSDRFSAERPKGSFSTLEIQRTEQGDSAMYLCASSLMTGVSWASYEQYFGPGTRLTVT.

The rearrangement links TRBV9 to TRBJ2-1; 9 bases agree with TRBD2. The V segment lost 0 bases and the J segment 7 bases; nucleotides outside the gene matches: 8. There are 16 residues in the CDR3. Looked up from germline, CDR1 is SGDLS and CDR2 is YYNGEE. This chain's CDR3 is CASSVDSGGTGNEQFF. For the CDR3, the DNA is TGTGCCAGCAGCGTAGATAGCGGGGGAACGGGAAATGAGCAGTTCTTC.

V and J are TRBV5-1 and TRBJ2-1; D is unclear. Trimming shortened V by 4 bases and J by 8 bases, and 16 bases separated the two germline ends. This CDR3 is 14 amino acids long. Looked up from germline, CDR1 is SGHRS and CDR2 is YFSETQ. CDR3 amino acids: CASSLADSRDEQFF. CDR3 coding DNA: TGCGCCAGCAGCCTTGCCGACTCGCGCGATGAGCAGTTCTTC.

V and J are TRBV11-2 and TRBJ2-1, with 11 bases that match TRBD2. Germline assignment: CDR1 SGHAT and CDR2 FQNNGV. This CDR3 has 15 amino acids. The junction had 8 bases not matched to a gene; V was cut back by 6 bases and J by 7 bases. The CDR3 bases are TGTGCCAGCAGAGATATAGCGGGGGGGCTGAATGAGCAGTTCTTC. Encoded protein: CASRDIAGGLNEQFF.

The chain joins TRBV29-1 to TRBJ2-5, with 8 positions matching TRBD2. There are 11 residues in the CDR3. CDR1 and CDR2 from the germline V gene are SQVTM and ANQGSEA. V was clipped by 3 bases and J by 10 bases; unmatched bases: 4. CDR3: CSVEQRGHQYF. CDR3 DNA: TGCAGCGTTGAGCAGCGGGGGCACCAGTACTTC.

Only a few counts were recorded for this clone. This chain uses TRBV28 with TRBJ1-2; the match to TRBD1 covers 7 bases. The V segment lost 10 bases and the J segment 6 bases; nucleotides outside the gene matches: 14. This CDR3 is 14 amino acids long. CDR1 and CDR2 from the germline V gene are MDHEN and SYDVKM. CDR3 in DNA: TGTGCCATCCTAGAGGGACAGTTGGGGGATGGCTACACCTTC. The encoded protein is CAILEGQLGDGYTF.

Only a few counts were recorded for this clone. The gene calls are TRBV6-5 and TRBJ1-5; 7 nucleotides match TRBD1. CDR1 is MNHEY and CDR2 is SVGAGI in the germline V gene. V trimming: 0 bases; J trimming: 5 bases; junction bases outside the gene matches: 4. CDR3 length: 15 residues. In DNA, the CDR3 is TGTGCCAGCAGTTACTCCTTCAGGGGGGATCAGCCCCAGCATTTT. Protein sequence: CASSYSFRGDQPQHF.

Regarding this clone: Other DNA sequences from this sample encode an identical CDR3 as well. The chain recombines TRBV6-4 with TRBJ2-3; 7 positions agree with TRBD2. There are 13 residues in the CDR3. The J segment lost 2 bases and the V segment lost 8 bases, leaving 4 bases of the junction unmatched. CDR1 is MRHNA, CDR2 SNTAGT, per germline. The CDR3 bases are TGTGCCAGCGGTAGCGGGCACACAGATACGCAGTATTTT. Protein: CASGSGHTDTQYF.

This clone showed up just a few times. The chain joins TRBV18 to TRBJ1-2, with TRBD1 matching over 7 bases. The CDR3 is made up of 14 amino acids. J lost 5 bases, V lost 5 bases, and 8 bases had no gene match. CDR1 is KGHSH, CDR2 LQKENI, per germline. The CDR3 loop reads CASSRQGFPYGYTF. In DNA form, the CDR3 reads TGTGCCAGCTCAAGACAGGGATTCCCTTATGGCTACACCTTC.

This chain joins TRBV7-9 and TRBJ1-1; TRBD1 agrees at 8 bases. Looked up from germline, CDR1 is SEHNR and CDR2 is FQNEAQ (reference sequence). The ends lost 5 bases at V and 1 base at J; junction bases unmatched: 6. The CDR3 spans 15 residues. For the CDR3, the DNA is TGTGCCAGCAGCCCAGGGACAGGCCAGAACACTGAAGCTTTCTTT. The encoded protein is CASSPGTGQNTEAFF.

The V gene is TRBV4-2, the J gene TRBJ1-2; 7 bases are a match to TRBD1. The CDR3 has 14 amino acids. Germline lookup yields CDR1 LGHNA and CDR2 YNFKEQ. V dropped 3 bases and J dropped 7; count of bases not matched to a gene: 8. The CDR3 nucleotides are TGTGCCAGCAGCCACGGACAGGTCTACTCTGGCTACACCTTC. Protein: CASSHGQVYSGYTF.

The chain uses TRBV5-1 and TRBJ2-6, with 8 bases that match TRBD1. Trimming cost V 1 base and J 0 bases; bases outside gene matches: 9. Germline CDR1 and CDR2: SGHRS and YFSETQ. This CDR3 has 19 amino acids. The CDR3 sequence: CASSLPNGQGFSGANVLTF. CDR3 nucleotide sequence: TGCGCCAGCAGCTTGCCCAACGGACAGGGATTCTCTGGGGCCAACGTCCTGACTTTC.

The CDR3 loop is CASSLGQVNTEAFF. The CDR3 nucleotides read TGTGCCAGCAGTTTGGGACAGGTGAACACTGAAGCTTTCTTT. The gene calls are TRBV2 and TRBJ1-1; 8 bases are shared with TRBD1. Germline V gene data show CDR1 as SNHLY and CDR2 as FYNNEI. The CDR3 spans 14 residues. Trimming removed 5 bases from V and 0 bases from J; junction bases left unmatched: 2.

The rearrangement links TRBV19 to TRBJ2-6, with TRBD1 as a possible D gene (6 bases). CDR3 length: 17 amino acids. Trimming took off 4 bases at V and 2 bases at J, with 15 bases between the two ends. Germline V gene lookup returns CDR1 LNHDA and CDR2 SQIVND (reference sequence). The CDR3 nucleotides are TGTGCCAGTAGTAGAAGGGAAGGGGGAGCTGGGGCCAACGTCCTGACTTTC. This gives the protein CASSRREGGAGANVLTF.

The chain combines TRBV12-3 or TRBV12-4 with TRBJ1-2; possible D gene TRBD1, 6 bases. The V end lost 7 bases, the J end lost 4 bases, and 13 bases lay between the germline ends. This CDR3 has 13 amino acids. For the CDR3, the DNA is TGTGCCAGCACCCTAGGGGGTTCCTATGGCTACACCTTC. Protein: CASTLGGSYGYTF.

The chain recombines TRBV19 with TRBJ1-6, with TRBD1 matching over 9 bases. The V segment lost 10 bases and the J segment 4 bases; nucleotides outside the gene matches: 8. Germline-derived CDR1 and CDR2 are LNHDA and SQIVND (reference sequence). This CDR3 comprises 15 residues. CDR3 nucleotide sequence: TGTGCCACCCGCGAGACAGGGGGTTATAATTCACCCCTCCACTTT. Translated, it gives CATRETGGYNSPLHF.

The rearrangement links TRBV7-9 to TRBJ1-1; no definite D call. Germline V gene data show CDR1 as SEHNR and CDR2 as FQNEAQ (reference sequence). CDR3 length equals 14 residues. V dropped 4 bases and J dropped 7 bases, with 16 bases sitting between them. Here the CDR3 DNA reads TGTGCCAGCAGCTCACGACAAGGTTTTGTTGAAGCTTTCTTT. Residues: CASSSRQGFVEAFF.

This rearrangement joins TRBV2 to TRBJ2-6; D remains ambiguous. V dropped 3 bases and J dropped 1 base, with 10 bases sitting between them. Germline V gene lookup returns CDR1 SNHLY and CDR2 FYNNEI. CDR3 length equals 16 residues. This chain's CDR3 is CASSDRRQSGANVLTF. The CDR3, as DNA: TGTGCCAGCAGTGACAGACGGCAATCTGGGGCCAACGTCCTGACTTTC.

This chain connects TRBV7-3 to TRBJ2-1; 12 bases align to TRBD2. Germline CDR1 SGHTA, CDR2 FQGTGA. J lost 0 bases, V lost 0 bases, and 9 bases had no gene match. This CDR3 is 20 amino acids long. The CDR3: CASSLTRTSGAASSYNEQFF. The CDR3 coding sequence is TGTGCCAGCAGCTTAACCCGGACTAGCGGGGCGGCCAGCTCCTACAATGAGCAGTTCTTC.

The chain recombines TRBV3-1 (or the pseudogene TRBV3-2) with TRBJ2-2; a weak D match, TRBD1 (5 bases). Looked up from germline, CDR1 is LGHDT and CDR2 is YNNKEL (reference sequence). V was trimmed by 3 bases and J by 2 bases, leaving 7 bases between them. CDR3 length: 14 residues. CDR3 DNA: TGTGCCAGCAGCCACGACAGAAACACCGGGGAGCTGTTTTTT. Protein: CASSHDRNTGELFF.

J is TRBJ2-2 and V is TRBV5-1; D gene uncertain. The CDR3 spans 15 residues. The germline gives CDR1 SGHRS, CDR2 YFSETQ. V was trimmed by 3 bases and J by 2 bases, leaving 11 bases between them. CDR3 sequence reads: CASSSRTTNTGELFF. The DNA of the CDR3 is TGCGCCAGCAGCTCAAGAACTACAAACACCGGGGAGCTGTTTTTT. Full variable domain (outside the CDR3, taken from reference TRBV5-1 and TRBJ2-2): KAGVTQTPRYLIKTRGQQVTLSCSPISGHRSVSWYQQTPGQGLQFLFEYFSETQRNKGNFPGRFSGRQFSNSRSEMNVSTLELGDSALYLCASSSRTTNTGELFFGEGSRLTVL.